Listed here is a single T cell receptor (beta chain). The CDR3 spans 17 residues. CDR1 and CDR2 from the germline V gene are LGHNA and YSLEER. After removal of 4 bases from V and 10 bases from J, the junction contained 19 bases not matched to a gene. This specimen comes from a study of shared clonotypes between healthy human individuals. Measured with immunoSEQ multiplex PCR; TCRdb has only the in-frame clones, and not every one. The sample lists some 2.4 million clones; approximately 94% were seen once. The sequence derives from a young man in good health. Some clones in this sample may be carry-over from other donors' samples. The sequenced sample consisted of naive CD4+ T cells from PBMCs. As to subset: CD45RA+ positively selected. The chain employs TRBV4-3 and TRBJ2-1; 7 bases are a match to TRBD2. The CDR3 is CASSRGVVGGGGGEQFF. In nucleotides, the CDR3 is TGCGCCAGCAGCCGTGGGGTTGTGGGCGGCGGGGGTGGGGAGCAGTTCTTC.